The sequence of this T cell receptor beta chain was determined in a study of T cells in narcolepsy. This table comes from immunoSEQ multiplex PCR, and its TCRdb copy is limited to in-frame clones, with some not included. The table shows roughly 25,000 clones, with roughly 85% occurring only once. General observations from the study: Same-patient CSF and blood CD4+ T cell clonotypes included HCRT-specific and TRIB2-specific autoreactive ones.

This clone was picked up a small number of times. The antigen is undetermined. Germline V gene sequence: CDR1 SNHLY, CDR2 FYNNEI. The V end was cut by 7 bases, the J end by 3 bases, with 13 bases between. The CDR3 spans 13 residues. The sample taken for sequencing was CD45RA- memory CD4+ T cells from PBMCs. The sequence derives from a human donor with narcolepsy. V is TRBV2 and J is TRBJ2-7; perhaps TRBD2 as D (6 bases). The CDR3 region has the DNA TGTGCCAGCACCCCGACTAGTGACTACGAGCAGTACTTC. It is translated as CASTPTSDYEQYF.